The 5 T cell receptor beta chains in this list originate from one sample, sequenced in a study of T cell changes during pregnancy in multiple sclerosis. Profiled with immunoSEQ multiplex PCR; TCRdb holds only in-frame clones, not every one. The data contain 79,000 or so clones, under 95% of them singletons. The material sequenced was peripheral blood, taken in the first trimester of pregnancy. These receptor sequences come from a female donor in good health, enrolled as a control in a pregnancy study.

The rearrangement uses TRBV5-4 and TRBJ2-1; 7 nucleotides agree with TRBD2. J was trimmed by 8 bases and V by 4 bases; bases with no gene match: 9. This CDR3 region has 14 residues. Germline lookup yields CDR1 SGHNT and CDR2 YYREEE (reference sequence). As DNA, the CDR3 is TGTGCCAGCAGCACGGGACTACCAACTCATGAGCAGTTCTTC. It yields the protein CASSTGLPTHEQFF. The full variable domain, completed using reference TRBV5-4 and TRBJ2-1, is ETGVTQSPTHLIKTRGQQVTLRCSSQSGHNTVSWYQQALGQGPQFIFQYYREEENGRGNFPPRFSGLQFPNYSSELNVNALELDDSALYLCASSTGLPTHEQFFGPGTRLTVL.

The chain's CDR3 is CASSNDRVHVGEQYF. The CDR3 region has the DNA TGTGCCAGCAGCAACGACAGGGTCCACGTTGGGGAGCAGTACTTC. The chain couples TRBV5-6 to TRBJ2-7; 7 nucleotides line up with TRBD1. V lost 4 bases to trimming and J lost 7 bases; unmatched junction nucleotides: 14. The CDR3 runs 15 residues. Germline V gene lookup returns CDR1 SGHDT and CDR2 YYEEEE.

The DNA of the CDR3 is TGTGCCAGCAGCCAGACAGGGACTGGGCCCCAGCATTTT. Encoded protein: CASSQTGTGPQHF. This chain links TRBV7-2 with TRBJ1-5; 7 bases are shared with TRBD1. Germline lookup yields CDR1 SGHTA and CDR2 FQGNSA. This CDR3 is 13 amino acids long. V was clipped by 5 bases and J by 9 bases; unmatched bases: 7.

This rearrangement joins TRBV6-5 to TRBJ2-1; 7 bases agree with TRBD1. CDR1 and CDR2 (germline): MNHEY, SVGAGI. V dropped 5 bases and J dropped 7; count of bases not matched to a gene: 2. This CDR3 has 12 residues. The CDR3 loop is CASSRQGNEQFF. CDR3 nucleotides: TGTGCCAGCAGTCGACAGGGAAATGAGCAGTTCTTC.

The CDR3 DNA sequence: TGTGCCAGCAGCTTATCCGGGACACCAAACACCGGGGAGCTGTTTTTT. It yields the protein CASSLSGTPNTGELFF. The chain employs TRBV7-9 and TRBJ2-2, with D possibly matching TRBD1 (6 bases). Trimming shortened V by 2 bases and J by 2 bases, and 12 bases separated the two germline ends. The V gene's germline CDR1 is SEHNR and CDR2 FQNEAQ (reference sequence). The CDR3 is 16 amino acids.